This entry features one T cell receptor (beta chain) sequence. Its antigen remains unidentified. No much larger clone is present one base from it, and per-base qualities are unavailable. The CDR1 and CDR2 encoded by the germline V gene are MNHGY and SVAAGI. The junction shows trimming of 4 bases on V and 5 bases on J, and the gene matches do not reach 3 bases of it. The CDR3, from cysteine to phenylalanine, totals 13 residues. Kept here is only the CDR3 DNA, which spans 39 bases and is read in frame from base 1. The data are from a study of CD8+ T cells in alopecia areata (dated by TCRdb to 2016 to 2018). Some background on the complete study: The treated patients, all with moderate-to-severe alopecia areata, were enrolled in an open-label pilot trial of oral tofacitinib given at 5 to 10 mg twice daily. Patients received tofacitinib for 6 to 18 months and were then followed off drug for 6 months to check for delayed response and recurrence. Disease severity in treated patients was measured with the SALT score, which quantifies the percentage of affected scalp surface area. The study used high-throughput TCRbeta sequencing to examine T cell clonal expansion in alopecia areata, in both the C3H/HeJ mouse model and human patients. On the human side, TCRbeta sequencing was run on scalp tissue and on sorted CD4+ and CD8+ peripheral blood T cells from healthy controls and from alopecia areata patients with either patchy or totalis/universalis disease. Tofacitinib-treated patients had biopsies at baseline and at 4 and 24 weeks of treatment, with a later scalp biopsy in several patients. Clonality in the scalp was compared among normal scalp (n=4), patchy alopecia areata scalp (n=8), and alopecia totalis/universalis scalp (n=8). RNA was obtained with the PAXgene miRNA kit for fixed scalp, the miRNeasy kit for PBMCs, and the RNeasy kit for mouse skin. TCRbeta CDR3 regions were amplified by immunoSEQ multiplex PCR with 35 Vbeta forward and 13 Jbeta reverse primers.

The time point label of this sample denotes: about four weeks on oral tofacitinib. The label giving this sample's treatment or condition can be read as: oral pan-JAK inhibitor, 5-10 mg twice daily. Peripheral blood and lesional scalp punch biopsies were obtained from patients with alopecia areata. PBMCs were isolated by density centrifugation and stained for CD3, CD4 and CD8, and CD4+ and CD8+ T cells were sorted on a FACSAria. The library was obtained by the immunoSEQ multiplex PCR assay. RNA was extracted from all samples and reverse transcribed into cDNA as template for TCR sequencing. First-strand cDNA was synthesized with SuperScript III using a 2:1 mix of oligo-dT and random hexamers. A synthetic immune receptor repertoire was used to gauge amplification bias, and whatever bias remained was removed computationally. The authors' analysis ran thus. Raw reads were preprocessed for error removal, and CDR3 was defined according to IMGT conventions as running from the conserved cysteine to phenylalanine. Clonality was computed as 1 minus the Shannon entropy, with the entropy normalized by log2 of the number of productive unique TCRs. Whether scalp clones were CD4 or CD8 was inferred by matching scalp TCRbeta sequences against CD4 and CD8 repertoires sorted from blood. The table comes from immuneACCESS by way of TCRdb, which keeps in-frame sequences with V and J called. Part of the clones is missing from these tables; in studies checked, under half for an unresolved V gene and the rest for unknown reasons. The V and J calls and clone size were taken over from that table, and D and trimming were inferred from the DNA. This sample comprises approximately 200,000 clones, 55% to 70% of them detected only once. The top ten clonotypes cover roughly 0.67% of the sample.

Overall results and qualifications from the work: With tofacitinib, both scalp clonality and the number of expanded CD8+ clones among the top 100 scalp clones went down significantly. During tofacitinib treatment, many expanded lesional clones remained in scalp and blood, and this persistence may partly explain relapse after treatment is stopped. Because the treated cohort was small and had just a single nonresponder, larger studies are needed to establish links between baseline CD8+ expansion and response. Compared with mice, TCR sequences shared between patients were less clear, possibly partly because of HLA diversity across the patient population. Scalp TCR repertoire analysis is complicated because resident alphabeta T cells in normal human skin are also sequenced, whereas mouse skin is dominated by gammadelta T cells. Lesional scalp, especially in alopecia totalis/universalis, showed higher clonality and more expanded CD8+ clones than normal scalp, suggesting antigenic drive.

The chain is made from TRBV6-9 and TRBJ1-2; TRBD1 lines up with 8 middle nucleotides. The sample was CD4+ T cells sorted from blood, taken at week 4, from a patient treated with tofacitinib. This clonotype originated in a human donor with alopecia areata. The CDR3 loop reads CASSSGQEYGYTF. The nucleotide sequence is TGTGCCAGCAGTTCGGGACAGGAGTATGGCTACACCTTC.